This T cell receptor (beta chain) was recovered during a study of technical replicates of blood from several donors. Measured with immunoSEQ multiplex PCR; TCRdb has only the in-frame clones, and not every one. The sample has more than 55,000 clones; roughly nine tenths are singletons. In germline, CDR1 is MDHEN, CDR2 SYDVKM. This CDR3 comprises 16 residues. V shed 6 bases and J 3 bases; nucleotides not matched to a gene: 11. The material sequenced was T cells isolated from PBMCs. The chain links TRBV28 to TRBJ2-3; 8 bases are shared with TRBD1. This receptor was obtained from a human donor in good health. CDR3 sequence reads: CASSQFRGLITDTQYF. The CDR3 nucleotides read TGTGCCAGCAGCCAATTCAGGGGGCTAATTACAGATACGCAGTATTTT.